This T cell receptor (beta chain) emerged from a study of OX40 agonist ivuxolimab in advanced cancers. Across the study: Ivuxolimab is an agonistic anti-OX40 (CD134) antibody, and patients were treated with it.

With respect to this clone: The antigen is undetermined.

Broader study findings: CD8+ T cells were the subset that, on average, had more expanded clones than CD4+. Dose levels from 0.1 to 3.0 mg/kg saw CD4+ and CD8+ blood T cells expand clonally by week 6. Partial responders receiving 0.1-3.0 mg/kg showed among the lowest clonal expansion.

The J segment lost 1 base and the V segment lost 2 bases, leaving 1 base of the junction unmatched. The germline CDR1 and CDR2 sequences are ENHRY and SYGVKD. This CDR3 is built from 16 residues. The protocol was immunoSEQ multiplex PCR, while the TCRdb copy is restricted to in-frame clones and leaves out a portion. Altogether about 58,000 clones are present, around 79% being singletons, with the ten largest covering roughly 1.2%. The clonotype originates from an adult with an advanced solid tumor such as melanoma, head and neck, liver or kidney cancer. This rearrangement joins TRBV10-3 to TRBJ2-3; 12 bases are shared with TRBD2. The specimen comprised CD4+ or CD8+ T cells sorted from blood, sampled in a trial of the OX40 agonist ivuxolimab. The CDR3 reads CAISELAGGRTDTQYF. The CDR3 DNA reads TGTGCCATCAGTGAGCTAGCGGGAGGGCGCACAGATACGCAGTATTTT.